The clone carrying this T cell receptor beta chain was seen at least ten times. The CDR3 has 12 residues. Germline assignment: CDR1 GTSNPN and CDR2 SVGIG (reference sequence). Trimming shortened V by 2 bases and J by 10 bases, and 9 bases separated the two germline ends. The sample belongs to a study of response to subunit inactivated influenza vaccine. MiXCR, applied by TCRdb to the RT-PCR reads, yields one record per CDR3 protein. This sample has fewer than 350,000 distinct CDR3 sequences, with 21% found just once. This TCR came from a man aged 45 to 70 who received an inactivated influenza vaccine. The chain couples TRBV30 to TRBJ1-6; no firm D call. The sequences come from PBMCs from blood, collected approximately 20 months after vaccination. As DNA, the CDR3 is TGTGCCTGGAGTTCCAATGGGTCACCCCTCCACTTT. Its protein is CAWSSNGSPLHF.